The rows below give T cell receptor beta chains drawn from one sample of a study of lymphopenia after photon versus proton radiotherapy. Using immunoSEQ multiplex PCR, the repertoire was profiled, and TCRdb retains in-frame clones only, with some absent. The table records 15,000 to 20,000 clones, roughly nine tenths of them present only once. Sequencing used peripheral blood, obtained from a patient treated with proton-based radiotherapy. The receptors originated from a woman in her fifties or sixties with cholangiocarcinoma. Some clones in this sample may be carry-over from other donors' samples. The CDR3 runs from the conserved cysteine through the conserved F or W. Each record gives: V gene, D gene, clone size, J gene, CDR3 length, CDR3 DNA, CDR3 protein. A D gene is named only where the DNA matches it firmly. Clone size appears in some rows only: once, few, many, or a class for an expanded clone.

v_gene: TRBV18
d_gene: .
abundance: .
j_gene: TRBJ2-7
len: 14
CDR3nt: TGTGCCAGCGGACGCCTAGGCTGGGTCTACGAGCAGTACTTC
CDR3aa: CASGRLGWVYEQYF

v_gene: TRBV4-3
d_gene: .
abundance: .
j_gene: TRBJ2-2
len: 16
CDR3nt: TGCGCCAGCAGCCAAGACGGAGCGGGTATCGCCGGGGAGCTGTTTTTT
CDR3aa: CASSQDGAGIAGELFF

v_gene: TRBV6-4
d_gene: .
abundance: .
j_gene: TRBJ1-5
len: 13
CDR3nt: TGTGCCAGCAACCCCAGCCCGGGTCAGCCCCAGCATTTT
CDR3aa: CASNPSPGQPQHF

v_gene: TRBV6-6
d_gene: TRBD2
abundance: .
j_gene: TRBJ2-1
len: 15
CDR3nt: TGTGCCAGCAGTGACACTAGCGGGATAAACAATGAGCAGTTCTTC
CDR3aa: CASSDTSGINNEQFF

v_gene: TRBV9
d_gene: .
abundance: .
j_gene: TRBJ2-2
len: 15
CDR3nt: TGTGCCAGCAGCCCGACTAGTGCGAACACCGGGGAGCTGTTTTTT
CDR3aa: CASSPTSANTGELFF

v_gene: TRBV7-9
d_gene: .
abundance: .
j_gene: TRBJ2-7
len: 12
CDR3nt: TGTGCCAGCAGCTTGGGAGTCCGGGAGCAGTACTTC
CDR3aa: CASSLGVREQYF

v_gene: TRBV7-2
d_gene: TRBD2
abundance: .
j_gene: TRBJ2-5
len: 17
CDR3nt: TGTGCCAGCAGCCGAACTGGGACTAGCGGGAGTCAAGAGACCCAGTACTTC
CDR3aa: CASSRTGTSGSQETQYF

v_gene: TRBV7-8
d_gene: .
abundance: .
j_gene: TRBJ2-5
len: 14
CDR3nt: TGTGCCAGCAGCCCAGGGGGGCGTTTTGAGACCCAGTACTTC
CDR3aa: CASSPGGRFETQYF

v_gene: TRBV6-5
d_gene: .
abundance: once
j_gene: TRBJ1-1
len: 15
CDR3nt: TGTGCCAGCAGTTACTCCCTGCGGGGGGAAAGTGAAGCTTTCTTT
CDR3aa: CASSYSLRGESEAFF

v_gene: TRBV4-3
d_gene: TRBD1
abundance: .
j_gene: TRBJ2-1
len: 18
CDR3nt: TGCGCCAGCAGCCAAGATCTTCCTCGAGGGACAGGGGGTCATGAGCAGTTCTTC
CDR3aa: CASSQDLPRGTGGHEQFF

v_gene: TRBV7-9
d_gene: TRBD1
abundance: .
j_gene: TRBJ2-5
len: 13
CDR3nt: TGTGCCAGCAGCTTAGGGGGACAGATTGAGCAGTACTTC
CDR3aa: CASSLGGQIEQYF

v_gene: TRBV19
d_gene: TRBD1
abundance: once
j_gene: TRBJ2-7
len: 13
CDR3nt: TGTGCCAGTAGTGACTGGACAGGGACCGAGCAGTACTTC
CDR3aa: CASSDWTGTEQYF

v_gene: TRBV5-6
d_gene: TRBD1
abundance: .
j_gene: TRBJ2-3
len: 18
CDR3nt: TGTGCCAGCAGCTCTGTCACCGGGACAGGGGGCTCCACAGATACGCAGTATTTT
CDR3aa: CASSSVTGTGGSTDTQYF

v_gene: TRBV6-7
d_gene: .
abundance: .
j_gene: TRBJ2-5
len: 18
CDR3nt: TGTGCCAGCAGTTACCCGAAAGCTAGACAGAAAAGTGAAGAGACCCAGTACTTC
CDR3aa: CASSYPKARQKSEETQYF

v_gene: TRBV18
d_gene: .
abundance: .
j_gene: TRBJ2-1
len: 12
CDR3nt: TGTGCCAGCTCACCACTGGGCAATGAGCAGTTCTTC
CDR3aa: CASSPLGNEQFF

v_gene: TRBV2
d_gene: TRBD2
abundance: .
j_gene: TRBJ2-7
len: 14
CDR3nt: TGTGCCAGTATGAAACTAGCGGGAGTTAGTGAGCAGTACTTC
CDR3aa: CASMKLAGVSEQYF

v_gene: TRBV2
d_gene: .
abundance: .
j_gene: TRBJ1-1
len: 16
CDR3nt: TGTGCCAGCAGTGAAACCTTCTCCGGATTGAACACTGAAGCTTTCTTT
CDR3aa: CASSETFSGLNTEAFF

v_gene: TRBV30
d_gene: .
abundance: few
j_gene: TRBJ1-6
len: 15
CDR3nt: TGTGCCTGGAGTGATGGCAGGGTGGATAATTCACCCCTCCACTTT
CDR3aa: CAWSDGRVDNSPLHF

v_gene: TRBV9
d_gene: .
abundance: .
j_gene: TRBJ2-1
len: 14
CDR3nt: TGTGCCAGCAGCGTAGGATTCTGGGTCTATGAGCAGTTCTTC
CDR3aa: CASSVGFWVYEQFF

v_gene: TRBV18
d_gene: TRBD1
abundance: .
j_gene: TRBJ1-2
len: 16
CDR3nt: TGTGCCAGCTCACCAGGGACAGATACTTTGACCTATGGCTACACCTTC
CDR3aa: CASSPGTDTLTYGYTF

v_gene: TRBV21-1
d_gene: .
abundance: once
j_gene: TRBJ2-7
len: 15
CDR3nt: TGTGCCAGTCCCCTGACAGGTCGGTTTTACTGCGAGCAGTACTTC
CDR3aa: CASPLTGRFYCEQYF

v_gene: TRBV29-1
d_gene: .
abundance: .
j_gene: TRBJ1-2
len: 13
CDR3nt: TGCAGCGTTAATATGGGGCTTGACTATGGCTACACCTTC
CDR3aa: CSVNMGLDYGYTF

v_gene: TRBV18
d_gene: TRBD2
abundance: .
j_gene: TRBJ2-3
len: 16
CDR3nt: TGTGCCAGCTCTCCGACTAGCGGGCAAGGGTTCGATACGCAGTATTTT
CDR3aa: CASSPTSGQGFDTQYF

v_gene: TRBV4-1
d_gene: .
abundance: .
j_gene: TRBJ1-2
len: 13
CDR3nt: TGCGCCAGCAGCCAAGGACCCGAGCGTGGCTACACCTTC
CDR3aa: CASSQGPERGYTF

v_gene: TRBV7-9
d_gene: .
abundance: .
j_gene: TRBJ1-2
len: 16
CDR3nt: TGTGCCAGCAGCTTAATCCGGCCAATTACCCCCTATGGCTACACCTTC
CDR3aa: CASSLIRPITPYGYTF

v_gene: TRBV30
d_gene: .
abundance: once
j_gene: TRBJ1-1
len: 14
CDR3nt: TGTGCCTCCCGGGGGGGTGGTTCGTACACTGAAGCTTTCTTT
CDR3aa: CASRGGGSYTEAFF